A selection of T cell receptor beta chains follows, all from one sample in a study of T cells in localized non-small cell lung cancer. Profiled with immunoSEQ multiplex PCR; TCRdb holds only in-frame clones, not every one. The top ten hold less than 20% of the sample, which has 50,000 to 75,000 clones, approximately 89% seen once. Here the sequenced sample was peripheral blood, taken before any cancer treatment. The receptors were sampled from a man between 35 and 75 years old with stage I lung adenocarcinoma. Both conserved end residues are part of each CDR3. A D gene is named only where the DNA matches it firmly. Only some rows state a clone size, as once, few, many or a class for expanded clones.

D	J	size	V	DNA	CDR3
TRBD1	TRBJ1-1	.	TRBV19	TGTGCCAGTAGAAAGGGACAGGGGGATGGAACTGAAGCTTTCTTT	CASRKGQGDGTEAFF
.	TRBJ2-1	once	TRBV29-1	TGCAGCGTCATCGACCGTAGCTCCTACAATGAGCAGTTCTTC	CSVIDRSSYNEQFF
.	TRBJ2-5	.	TRBV7-9	TGTGCCAGCAGCGCCCCGTTGGGGGGCTCCTTTCGAGAGACCCAGTACTTC	CASSAPLGGSFRETQYF
.	TRBJ1-1	.	TRBV5-1	TGCGCCAGCAGCTTGACAGGGATGAACACTGAAGCTTTCTTT	CASSLTGMNTEAFF
.	TRBJ1-2	.	TRBV12-5	TGTGCTAGTGGAAACCTGGTGGCAGGGCTCGGAGGCTACACCTTC	CASGNLVAGLGGYTF
.	TRBJ2-2	.	TRBV13	TGTGCCAGCAGCTTAGCCGGGACCGGGGAGCTGTTTTTT	CASSLAGTGELFF
TRBD2	TRBJ2-1	.	TRBV6-4	TGTGCCAGCAGTGACGGTGCGGGAGCGGTCAATGAGCAGTTCTTC	CASSDGAGAVNEQFF
.	TRBJ2-5	once	TRBV2	TGTGCCAGCGAAGATAGGGGGACGGAGACCCAGTACTTC	CASEDRGTETQYF
TRBD1	TRBJ1-2	.	TRBV19	TGTGCCAGTAGTAACTTCAGGGGGACTAACTATGGCTACACCTTC	CASSNFRGTNYGYTF
.	TRBJ1-1	.	TRBV27	TGTGCCAGCAGTTTATCACTAACCTCGTACACTGAAGCTTTCTTT	CASSLSLTSYTEAFF
.	TRBJ2-7	.	TRBV11-2	TGTGCCAGCAGCTTATCCGACAATTCCTACGAGCAGTACTTC	CASSLSDNSYEQYF
TRBD2	TRBJ2-7	.	TRBV5-3	TGTGCCAGAAGCCAACTAGGGGCTAGCGGGAGACACGAGCAGTACTTC	CARSQLGASGRHEQYF
TRBD1	TRBJ2-7	.	TRBV4-1	TGCGCCAGCAGGAGCGGACAGGGGGACCTCTACGAGCAGTACTTC	CASRSGQGDLYEQYF
.	TRBJ1-1	.	TRBV7-9	TGTGCCAGCAGCTCCCCCGCAGTACCGGGCGCTGAAGCTTTCTTT	CASSSPAVPGAEAFF
.	TRBJ1-3	once	TRBV7-2	TGTGCCAGCAGCTTTGAAGGATTAAAAAGTTCTGGAAACACCATATATTTT	CASSFEGLKSSGNTIYF
TRBD1	TRBJ1-5	.	TRBV28	TGTGCCAGCAGGGGACAGGGGTGGAATCAGCCCCAGCATTTT	CASRGQGWNQPQHF
.	TRBJ2-7	once	TRBV2	TGTGCCAGCAAGGGCGACTCCTACGAGCAGTACTTC	CASKGDSYEQYF
.	TRBJ2-2	.	TRBV9	TGTGCCAGCAGCGTAGCGGGAGACTCCGGGGAGCTGTTTTTT	CASSVAGDSGELFF
TRBD1	TRBJ2-2	.	TRBV5-4	TGTGCCAGCAGCCCCGGGACAGGGGGCCCCAGGGAGCTGTTTTTT	CASSPGTGGPRELFF
TRBD1	TRBJ1-4	.	TRBV6-1	TGTGCCAGCAGGAGGGACAGAGCTGAAAAACTGTTTTTT	CASRRDRAEKLFF
.	TRBJ1-3	.	TRBV27	TGTGCCAGCAGCCCGGACAGTAGTGGAAACACCATATATTTT	CASSPDSSGNTIYF
.	TRBJ2-1	.	TRBV7-9	TGTGCCAGCAGCTTAGCGGAGACAGCTATCGGCAATGAGCAGTTCTTC	CASSLAETAIGNEQFF
TRBD2	TRBJ2-5	.	TRBV7-9	TGTGCCAGCAGCGTGTATCGGCGGGAGAGACAAGAGACCCAGTACTTC	CASSVYRRERQETQYF
.	TRBJ1-6	.	TRBV4-1	TGCGCCAGCAGCCAAGATGACGGAGGGCGAGGTTCACCCCTCCACTTT	CASSQDDGGRGSPLHF
TRBD2	TRBJ2-7	.	TRBV5-4	TGTGCCAGCAGCCCTACCCTAGCGGGAACCTACGAGCAGTACTTC	CASSPTLAGTYEQYF
TRBD2	TRBJ2-7	.	TRBV27	TGTGCCAGCAGCACATATCGGACTAGTGAGCAGTACTTC	CASSTYRTSEQYF
TRBD1	TRBJ1-1	.	TRBV6-1	TGTGCCAGCTGGAGACAGGGTATAATGAACACTGAAGCTTTCTTT	CASWRQGIMNTEAFF
.	TRBJ1-1	.	TRBV29-1	TGCAGCGTTGAACCTGACTTGAACACTGAAGCTTTCTTT	CSVEPDLNTEAFF
.	TRBJ2-5	.	TRBV4-1	TGCGCCAGCAGCCAAGTTCCGCAGGACCCGGGGGAGACCCAGTACTTC	CASSQVPQDPGETQYF
.	TRBJ2-7	.	TRBV2	TGTGCCAGCAGTGAGCGGAGCACCTACGAGCAGTACTTC	CASSERSTYEQYF
.	TRBJ1-1	.	TRBV30	TGTGCCTGGAGTTGGGGGGGTAGGTCCACTGAAGCTTTCTTT	CAWSWGGRSTEAFF
.	TRBJ1-5	.	TRBV4-1	TGCGCCAGCAGCCAACGGATTAATCAGCCCCAGCATTTT	CASSQRINQPQHF
TRBD2	TRBJ2-3	.	TRBV27	TGTGCCAGCAGTTCCATGTGGACTAGCAGCTCCGATACGCAGTATTTT	CASSSMWTSSSDTQYF
.	TRBJ1-1	.	TRBV5-6	TGTGCCAGCAGCTTGGTTTTTGTTGGGGGCACTGAAGCTTTCTTT	CASSLVFVGGTEAFF
TRBD2	TRBJ2-3	.	TRBV10-1	TGCGCCAGCAGTGAGGGACTAGCGGGAGCAGATACGCAGTATTTT	CASSEGLAGADTQYF
.	TRBJ2-6	.	TRBV7-2	TGTGCCAGCAGCTTAAACCGGGCCAACGTCCTGACTTTC	CASSLNRANVLTF
.	TRBJ2-5	once	TRBV27	TGTGCCGCGGGTCCCCCGGGGACCCAGTACTTC	CAAGPPGTQYF
.	TRBJ2-6	.	TRBV5-1	TGCGCCAGCGGGTCGGGCGGCTCTGGGGCCAACGTCCTGACTTTC	CASGSGGSGANVLTF
.	TRBJ1-1	.	TRBV10-3	TGTGCCATCAGTGGCCAGGGGAACACTGAAGCTTTCTTT	CAISGQGNTEAFF
.	TRBJ2-1	.	TRBV5-1	TGCGCCAGCAGCTCCGGGGTTACCAATGAGCAGTTCTTC	CASSSGVTNEQFF
.	TRBJ1-2	.	TRBV5-4	TGTGCCAGCAGCTGGAACAGGGAAAGGGATGGCTACACCTTC	CASSWNRERDGYTF
.	TRBJ2-1	.	TRBV9	TGTGCCAGCAGCGTAGCTACTAGCCATGAGCAGTTCTTC	CASSVATSHEQFF
.	TRBJ2-2	.	TRBV15	TGTGCCACCAGCACCTCGGCGGGACAGATAAACACCGGGGAGCTGTTTTTT	CATSTSAGQINTGELFF
TRBD1	TRBJ2-5	.	TRBV10-3	TGTGCCATCAGTGAGATCGACAGGGACGAGACCCAGTACTTC	CAISEIDRDETQYF
.	TRBJ2-7	.	TRBV5-8	TGTGCCACCGCACAATTCCAGGGTGCGGAGCAGTACTTC	CATAQFQGAEQYF
.	TRBJ2-7	.	TRBV19	TGTGCCAGTAGTTCTCCGACAGGATCCTACGAGCAGTACTTC	CASSSPTGSYEQYF
.	TRBJ2-5	few	TRBV28	TGTGCCAGCAGTTTTTTACATAGCCAAGAGACCCAGTACTTC	CASSFLHSQETQYF
.	TRBJ2-1	.	TRBV7-8	TGTGCCAGCAGCCCGGACCGCAATGGGGAGCAGTTCTTC	CASSPDRNGEQFF
.	TRBJ2-3	.	TRBV14	TGTGCCAGCAGCCAAGACGTAGGTCGAGCCACAGATACGCAGTATTTT	CASSQDVGRATDTQYF
TRBD2	TRBJ2-1	.	TRBV10-3	TGTGCCATAAAGTCTATACTAGCGGGAGTAGGAGAGCAGTTCTTC	CAIKSILAGVGEQFF
TRBD1	TRBJ2-7	.	TRBV6-6	TGTGCCAGCAGTACTACCGGGACAGGGACCTACGAGCAGTACTTC	CASSTTGTGTYEQYF
TRBD1	TRBJ1-2	.	TRBV5-1	TGCGCCAGCAGCTCCGGGACAGGGAACTCTTACACCTTC	CASSSGTGNSYTF
.	TRBJ2-7	.	TRBV21-1	TGTGCCAGCAGCAAACCCCCGGCCCTGCGGAACGAGCAGTACTTC	CASSKPPALRNEQYF
TRBD2	TRBJ2-1	.	TRBV5-4	TGTGCCAGCAGCTTGGTAGCGGGAGGTGAGCAGTTCTTC	CASSLVAGGEQFF
TRBD2	TRBJ2-7	.	TRBV27	TGTGCCAGCAGTCCCCCAGGGCTAGCGGGAGGCGAGCAGTACTTC	CASSPPGLAGGEQYF
.	TRBJ1-1	.	TRBV6-1	TGTGCCAGCAGACTCGACGGAGCGAACACTGAAGCTTTCTTT	CASRLDGANTEAFF
.	TRBJ1-5	.	TRBV4-1	TGCGCCAGCAGCCAAGTTAGGGGCAATCAGCCCCAGCATTTT	CASSQVRGNQPQHF
TRBD1	TRBJ1-2	.	TRBV19	TGTGCCAGTCGGGAGAGACAGGGGGCGGAGAGTGGCTATGGCTACACCTTC	CASRERQGAESGYGYTF
.	TRBJ1-1	once	TRBV11-3	TGTGCCAGCAGCCCTGGAAGATCAACTGAAGCTTTCTTT	CASSPGRSTEAFF
TRBD1	TRBJ2-3	.	TRBV5-1	TGCGCCAGCAGCTTGGGGGGACAGGGATACACAGATACGCAGTATTTT	CASSLGGQGYTDTQYF